This TCR beta chain was captured by sequencing in a study of T cell responses to AZD1222 COVID-19 vaccine. Findings of the study overall: Of spike-specific TCRs, nearly half reportedly target regions left unmutated in variants. There were vaccine-associated CD4 TCRs across spike, dominant at 160-218 and 743-854. Repertoires were obtained only post-peak T cell response.

Profiling relied on immunoSEQ multiplex PCR, and the TCRdb table lists in-frame clones only, not all of them. The sample lists more than 120,000 clones, about 86% occurring once. About this clone: Antigen: not known.

The J segment lost 8 bases and the V segment lost 4 bases, leaving 5 bases of the junction unmatched. Germline V gives CDR1 SNHLY, CDR2 FYNNEI. This CDR3 is 14 amino acids long. The V gene is TRBV2, the J gene TRBJ2-1; 10 bases match TRBD2. The origin of this receptor is an adult who received the AZD1222 COVID-19 vaccine. Sample: peripheral blood, taken 28 days after the second AZD1222 dose. CDR3 DNA sequence: TGTGCCAGCAGTGGGCTAGCGGGAGTCGATGAGCAGTTCTTC. This codes for CASSGLAGVDEQFF.